Listed here is a single T cell receptor (beta chain). Its antigen is unknown. This sample was included in a study of identical twins. Study-level points and caveats: Clonotypes of the beta chain that were abundant in cord blood carried fewer insertions (memory repertoires showed none).

Germline CDR1 reads SGHRS; CDR2 reads YFSETQ. The CDR3 runs 12 residues. Trimming cost V 5 bases and J 7 bases; bases outside gene matches: 5. A universal primer site arose from template switching, and cDNA bore unique molecular identifiers. TCRdb recomputed calls from the 5' RACE reads with MiXCR, one row per CDR3 protein. The table lists approximately 890,000 distinct CDR3 sequences, 9% to 15% of them singletons. This sample was also put to use in a study of yellow fever vaccine responses in identical twins.

The rearrangement uses TRBV5-1 and TRBJ1-1; TRBD1 matches 7 bases. Source material: PBMCs. The receptor was isolated from a woman between 18 and 29 years old in good health. The CDR3 coding sequence is TGCGCCAGCAGAAGGGACAGCTTTGAAGCTTTCTTT. It encodes CASRRDSFEAFF.